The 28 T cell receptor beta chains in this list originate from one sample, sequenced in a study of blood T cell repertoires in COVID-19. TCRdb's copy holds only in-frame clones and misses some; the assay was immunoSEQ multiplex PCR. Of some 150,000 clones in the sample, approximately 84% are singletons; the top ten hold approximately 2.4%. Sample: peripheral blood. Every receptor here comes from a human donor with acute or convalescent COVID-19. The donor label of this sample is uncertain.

DNA of the CDR3: TGTGCCAGCAGTTTGAGTGGCGGGGGGGCCAGAAGAGATACGCAGTATTTT. Translated: CASSLSGGGARRDTQYF. The rearrangement links TRBV28 to TRBJ2-3; TRBD2 matches 9 bases. The V and J ends lost 3 bases and 5 bases, in that order; junction bases with no gene match: 12. Germline CDR1 and CDR2: MDHEN and SYDVKM. The CDR3 sequence is 17 residues long. Using reference TRBV28 and TRBJ2-3 for the parts outside the CDR3, the full variable domain is DVKVTQSSRYLVKRTGEKVFLECVQDMDHENMFWYRQDPGLGLRLIYFSYDVKMKEKGDIPEGYSVSREKKERFSLILESASTNQTSMYLCASSLSGGGARRDTQYFGPGTRLTVL.

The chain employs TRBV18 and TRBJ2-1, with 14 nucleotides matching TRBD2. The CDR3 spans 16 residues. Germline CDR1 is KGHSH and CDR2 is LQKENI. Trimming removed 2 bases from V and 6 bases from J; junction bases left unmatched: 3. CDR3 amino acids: CASSPRTSGRRNEQFF. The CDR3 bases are TGTGCCAGCTCACCAAGGACTAGCGGGAGGCGCAATGAGCAGTTCTTC.

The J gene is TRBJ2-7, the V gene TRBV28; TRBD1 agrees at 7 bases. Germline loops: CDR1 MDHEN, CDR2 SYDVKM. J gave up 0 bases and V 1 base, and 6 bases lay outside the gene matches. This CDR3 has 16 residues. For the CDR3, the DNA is TGTGCCAGCAGTTTATCTCCGAGGACAGGCTCCTACGAGCAGTACTTC. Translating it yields CASSLSPRTGSYEQYF.

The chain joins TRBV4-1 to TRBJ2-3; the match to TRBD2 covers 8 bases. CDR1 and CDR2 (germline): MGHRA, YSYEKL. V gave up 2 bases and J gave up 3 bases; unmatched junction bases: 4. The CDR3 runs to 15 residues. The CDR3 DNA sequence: TGCGCCAGCAGCCAACGGCCGGGAGGGACAGATACGCAGTATTTT. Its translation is CASSQRPGGTDTQYF.

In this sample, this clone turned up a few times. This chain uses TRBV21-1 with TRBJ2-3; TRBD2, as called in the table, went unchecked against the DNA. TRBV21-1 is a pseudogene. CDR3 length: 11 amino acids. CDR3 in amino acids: CASRRTDTQYF. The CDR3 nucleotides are TGTGCCAGCAGGCGGACAGATACGCAGTATTTT.

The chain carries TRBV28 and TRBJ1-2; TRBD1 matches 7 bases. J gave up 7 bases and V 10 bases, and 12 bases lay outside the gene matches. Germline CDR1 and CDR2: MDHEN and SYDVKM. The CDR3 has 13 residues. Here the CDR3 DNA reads TGTGCCACCTCCTCAGGGGGAGTATCTGGCTACACCTTC. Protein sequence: CATSSGGVSGYTF.

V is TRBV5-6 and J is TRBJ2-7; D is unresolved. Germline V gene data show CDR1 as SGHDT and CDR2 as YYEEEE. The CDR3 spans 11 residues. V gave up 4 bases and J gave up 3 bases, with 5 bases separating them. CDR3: CASSTYYEQYF. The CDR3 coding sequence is TGTGCCAGCAGCACCTACTACGAGCAGTACTTC.

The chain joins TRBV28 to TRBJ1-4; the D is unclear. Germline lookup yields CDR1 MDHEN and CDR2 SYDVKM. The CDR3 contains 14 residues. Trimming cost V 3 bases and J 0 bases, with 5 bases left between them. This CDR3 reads CASSFGTTNEKLFF. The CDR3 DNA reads TGTGCCAGCAGTTTCGGGACAACTAATGAAAAACTGTTTTTT.

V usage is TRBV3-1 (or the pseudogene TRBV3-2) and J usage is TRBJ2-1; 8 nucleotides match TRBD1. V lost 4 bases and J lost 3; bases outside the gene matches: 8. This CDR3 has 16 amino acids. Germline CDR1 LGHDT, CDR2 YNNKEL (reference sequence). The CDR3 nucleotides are TGTGCCAGCAGCCGGACAGGGACGGCAATCTACAATGAGCAGTTCTTC. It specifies CASSRTGTAIYNEQFF.

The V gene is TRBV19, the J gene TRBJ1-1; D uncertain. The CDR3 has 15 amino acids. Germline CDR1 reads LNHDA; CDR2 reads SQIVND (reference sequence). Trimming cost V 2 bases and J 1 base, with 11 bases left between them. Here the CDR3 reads CASSIIFDKNTEAFF. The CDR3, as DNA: TGTGCCAGTAGTATAATTTTCGACAAGAACACTGAAGCTTTCTTT.

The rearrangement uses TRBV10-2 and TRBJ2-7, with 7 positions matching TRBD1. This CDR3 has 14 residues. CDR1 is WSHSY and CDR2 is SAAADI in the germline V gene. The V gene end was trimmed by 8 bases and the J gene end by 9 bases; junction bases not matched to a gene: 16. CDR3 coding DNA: TGCGCCAGCTCCCTGGACAGGCTCGATCCCTGGCAGTACTTC. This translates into CASSLDRLDPWQYF.

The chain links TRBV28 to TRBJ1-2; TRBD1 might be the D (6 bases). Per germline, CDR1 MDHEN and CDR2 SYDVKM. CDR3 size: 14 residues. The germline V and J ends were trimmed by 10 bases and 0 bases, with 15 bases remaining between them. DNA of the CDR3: TGTGCCATCGCTGCCGAGGGGGCTAACTATGGCTACACCTTC. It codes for CAIAAEGANYGYTF.

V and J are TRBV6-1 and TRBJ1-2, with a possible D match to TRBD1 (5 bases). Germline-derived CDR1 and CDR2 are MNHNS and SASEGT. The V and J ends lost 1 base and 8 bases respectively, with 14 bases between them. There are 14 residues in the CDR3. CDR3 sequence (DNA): TGTGCCAGCAGTGAAGGCAGGGTTTGGGAAGGCTACACCTTC. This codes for CASSEGRVWEGYTF.

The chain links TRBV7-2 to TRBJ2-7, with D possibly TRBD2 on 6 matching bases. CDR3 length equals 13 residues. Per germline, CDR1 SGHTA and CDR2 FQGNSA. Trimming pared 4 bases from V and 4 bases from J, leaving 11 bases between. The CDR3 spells CASSYNSGYEQYF. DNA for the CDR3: TGTGCCAGCAGCTACAATAGCGGTTACGAGCAGTACTTC.

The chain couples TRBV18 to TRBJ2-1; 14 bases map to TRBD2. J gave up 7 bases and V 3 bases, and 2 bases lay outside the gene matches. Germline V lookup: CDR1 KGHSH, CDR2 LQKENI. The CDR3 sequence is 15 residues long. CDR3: CASSPTSGGANEQFF. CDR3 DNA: TGTGCCAGCTCACCGACTAGCGGGGGGGCAAATGAGCAGTTCTTC. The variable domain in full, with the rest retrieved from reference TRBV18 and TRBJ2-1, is NAGVMQNPRHLVRRRGQEARLRCSPMKGHSHVYWYRQLPEEGLKFMVYLQKENIIDESGMPKERFSAEFPKEGPSILRIQQVVRGDSAAYFCASSPTSGGANEQFFGPGTRLTVL.

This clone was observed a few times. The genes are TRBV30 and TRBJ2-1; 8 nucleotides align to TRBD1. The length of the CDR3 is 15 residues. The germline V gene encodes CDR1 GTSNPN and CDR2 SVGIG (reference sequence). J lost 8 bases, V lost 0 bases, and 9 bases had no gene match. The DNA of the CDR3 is TGTGCCTGGAGTGTACCGACAGGGGTTGGGGATGAGCAGTTCTTC. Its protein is CAWSVPTGVGDEQFF.

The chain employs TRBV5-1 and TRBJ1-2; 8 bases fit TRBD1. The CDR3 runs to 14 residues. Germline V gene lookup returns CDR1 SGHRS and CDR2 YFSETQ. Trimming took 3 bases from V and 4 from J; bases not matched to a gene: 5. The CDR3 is CASSSTGGLYGYTF. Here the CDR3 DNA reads TGCGCCAGCAGCTCCACAGGGGGGCTCTATGGCTACACCTTC.

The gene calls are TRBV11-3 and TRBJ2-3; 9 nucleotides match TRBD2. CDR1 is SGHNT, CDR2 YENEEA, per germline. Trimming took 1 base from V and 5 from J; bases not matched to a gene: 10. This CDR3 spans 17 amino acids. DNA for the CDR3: TGTGCCAGCAGCTTAGGCGGTAGCGGGAGTTATGGAGATACGCAGTATTTT. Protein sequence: CASSLGGSGSYGDTQYF.

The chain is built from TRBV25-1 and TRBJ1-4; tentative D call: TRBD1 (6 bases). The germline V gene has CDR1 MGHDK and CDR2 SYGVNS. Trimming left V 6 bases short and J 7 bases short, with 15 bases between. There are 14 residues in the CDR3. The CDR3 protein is CASRQQGGREKLFF. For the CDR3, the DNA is TGTGCCAGCAGGCAACAAGGGGGACGTGAAAAACTGTTTTTT.

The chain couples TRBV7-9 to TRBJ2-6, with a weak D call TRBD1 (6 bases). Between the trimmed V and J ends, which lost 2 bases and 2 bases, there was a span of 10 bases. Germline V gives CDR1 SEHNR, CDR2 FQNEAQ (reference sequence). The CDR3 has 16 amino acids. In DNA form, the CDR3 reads TGTGCCAGCAGCTTAATTGGGGGCCCTGGGGCCAACGTCCTGACTTTC. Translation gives CASSLIGGPGANVLTF.

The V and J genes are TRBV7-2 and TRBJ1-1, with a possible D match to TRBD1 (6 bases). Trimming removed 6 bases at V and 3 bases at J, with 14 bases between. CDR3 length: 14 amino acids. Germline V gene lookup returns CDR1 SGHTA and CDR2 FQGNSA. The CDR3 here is CASRDGQIDTEAFF. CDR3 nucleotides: TGTGCCAGCAGAGACGGACAGATCGACACTGAAGCTTTCTTT.

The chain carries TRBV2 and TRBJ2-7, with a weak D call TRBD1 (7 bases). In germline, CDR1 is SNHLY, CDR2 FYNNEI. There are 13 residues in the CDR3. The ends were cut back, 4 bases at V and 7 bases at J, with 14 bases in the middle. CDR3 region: CASSGVQGREQYF. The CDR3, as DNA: TGTGCCAGCAGTGGGGTACAGGGGAGGGAGCAGTACTTC.

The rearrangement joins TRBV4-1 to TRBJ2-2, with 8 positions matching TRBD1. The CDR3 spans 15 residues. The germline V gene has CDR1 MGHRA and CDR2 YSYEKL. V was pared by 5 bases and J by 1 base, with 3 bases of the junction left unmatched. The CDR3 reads CASSSGTGNTGELFF. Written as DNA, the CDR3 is TGCGCCAGCAGCAGTGGGACAGGGAACACCGGGGAGCTGTTTTTT.

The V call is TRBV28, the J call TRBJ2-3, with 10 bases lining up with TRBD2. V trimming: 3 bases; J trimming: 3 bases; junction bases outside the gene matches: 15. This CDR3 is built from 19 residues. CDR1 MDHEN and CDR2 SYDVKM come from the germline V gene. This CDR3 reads CASSLRGASSGSRTDTQYF. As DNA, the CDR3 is TGTGCCAGCAGTTTGAGGGGGGCTTCTAGCGGGAGTAGGACAGATACGCAGTATTTT.

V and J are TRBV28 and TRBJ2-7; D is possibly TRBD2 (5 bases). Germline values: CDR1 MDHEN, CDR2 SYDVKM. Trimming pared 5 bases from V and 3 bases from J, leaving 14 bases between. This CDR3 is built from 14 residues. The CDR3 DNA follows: TGTGCCAGCAGTCCATCCGGGGTGGGCTACGAGCAGTACTTC. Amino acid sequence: CASSPSGVGYEQYF.

The CDR3 loop reads CASSISGNEQYF. The CDR3 region has the DNA TGTGCCAGTAGTATTTCGGGTAACGAGCAGTACTTC. The chain recombines TRBV19 with TRBJ2-7, with D uncertain. CDR1 and CDR2 from the germline V gene are LNHDA and SQIVND (reference sequence). Deletions cut 3 bases from V and 5 bases from J, with 8 bases between. The CDR3 sequence is 12 residues long.

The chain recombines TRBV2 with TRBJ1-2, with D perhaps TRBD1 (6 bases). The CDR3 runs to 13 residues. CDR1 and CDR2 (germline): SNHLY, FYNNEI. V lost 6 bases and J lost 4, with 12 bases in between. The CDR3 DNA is TGTGCCAGCAGCTCCGGGACATCCTATGGCTACACCTTC. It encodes CASSSGTSYGYTF.

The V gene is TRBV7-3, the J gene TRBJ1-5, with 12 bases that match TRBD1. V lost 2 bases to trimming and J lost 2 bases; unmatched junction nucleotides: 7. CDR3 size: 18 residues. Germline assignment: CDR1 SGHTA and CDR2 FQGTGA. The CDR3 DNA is TGTGCCAGCAGCTTAGGGACAGGGGGCTACAGTGGCAATCAGCCCCAGCATTTT. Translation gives CASSLGTGGYSGNQPQHF.